This TCR beta chain was found in a study of blood T cell repertoires in COVID-19. Study-wide context: There were acute and convalescent COVID-19 samples, and they came from the United States, Italy and Spain. Sources were T cells, B-cell-depleted T cells, or PBMCs; the material itself was cDNA or gDNA.

In the original workflow: The assay estimated nucleated cells by amplifying reference gene primers. The method was immunoSEQ multiplex PCR; TCRdb's version includes in-frame clones alone and lacks a portion of them. V, J and clone size reflect that table, while D and trimming were determined from the DNA. This sample has some 130,000 clones, with 84% found just once. In germline, CDR1 is LNHDA, CDR2 SQIVND (reference sequence). The CDR3 spans 15 residues. V was clipped by 4 bases and J by 2 bases, with 13 bases between them. The source material was peripheral blood. The chain recombines TRBV19 with TRBJ2-3; tentatively, D is TRBD2 (8 bases). This TCR was recovered from a man aged 55 to 70 with acute or convalescent COVID-19. The CDR3 is CASSTGGTDTDTQYF. CDR3 coding DNA: TGTGCCAGTAGTACGGGGGGGACAGACACAGATACGCAGTATTTT.